The clone carrying this TCR beta chain was seen a handful of times. Antigen specificity is unknown. One end of the junction is discordant with germline, which a read error may explain. Sequenced material consisted of expressed TCRB transcripts (all of the isolated RNA was reverse transcribed). TCRdb's table, derived via immunoSEQ multiplex PCR, lists solely in-frame clones and lacks some. The data hold about 150,000 clones, with more than 9% observed a single time. Without exception, sorted populations had purity beyond 95%. These data come from a study of beta chain features in type 1 diabetes. The wider study: The examined sorted cells totaled 107,917,701 across samples.

This CDR3 is 14 amino acids long. Germline CDR1 SGHAT, CDR2 FQNNGV. Study-wide results and caveats: An over-representation of cells with high TCR expression could result from cDNA sequencing.

The TCR comes from a man younger than 35 in good health. This sequence joins TRBV11-2 and TRBJ2-3; TRBD2 matches at 7 bases. Sequencing used naive CD4+ T cells from blood. The CDR3 coding sequence is TGTGCCAGCAGCTTGGGTCCCACTAGGCGGGGGTGGAATTTT. This sequence encodes CASSLGPTRRGWNF.